The 26 T cell receptor beta chains listed next were all sequenced from one sample in a study of glioma-infiltrating T cells after dendritic cell vaccination. Clones were sequenced by immunoSEQ multiplex PCR, and TCRdb holds only the in-frame ones, with some missing. The table shows around 89,000 clones, with 85% to 90% occurring only once. The specimen comprised blood, sampled before dendritic cell vaccination. The receptors shown here come from a human donor with glioblastoma.

The chain employs TRBV4-3 and TRBJ2-2; 10 bases are shared with TRBD2. V lost 5 bases, J lost 5 bases, and 5 bases stayed unmatched. The germline gives CDR1 LGHNA, CDR2 YSLEER. The CDR3 is 15 amino acids. The CDR3 spells CASSELAGPTGELFF. In DNA form, the CDR3 reads TGCGCCAGCAGCGAACTAGCGGGGCCGACCGGGGAGCTGTTTTTT.

The rearrangement uses TRBV7-2 and TRBJ2-5; the match to TRBD1 covers 8 bases. CDR1 is SGHTA and CDR2 is FQGNSA in the germline V gene. V was pared by 2 bases and J by 5 bases, with 4 bases of the junction left unmatched. This CDR3 spans 14 amino acids. As DNA, the CDR3 is TGTGCCAGCAGCTTAAGCAGGGGGCGGGAGACCCAGTACTTC. It yields the protein CASSLSRGRETQYF.

V gene TRBV29-1 combines with J gene TRBJ1-2; D ambiguous. V dropped 4 bases and J dropped 8 bases, with 8 bases sitting between them. The CDR3 is 10 amino acids. Germline CDR1 is SQVTM and CDR2 is ANQGSEA. CDR3 sequence: CSVVTDGYTF. The DNA of the CDR3 is TGCAGCGTTGTGACTGACGGCTACACCTTC.

Within the sample, this clone is medium-sized (0.01 to 0.1%). The chain recombines TRBV27 with TRBJ1-4; D is ambiguous. Looked up from germline, CDR1 is MNHEY and CDR2 is SMNVEV (reference sequence). The CDR3 totals 14 residues. Trimming left V 3 bases short and J 7 bases short, with 12 bases between. CDR3 sequence (DNA): TGTGCCAGCAGTTTGGATGGGGAGGGTGAAAAACTGTTTTTT. This encodes CASSLDGEGEKLFF.

The chain carries TRBV19 and TRBJ1-2, with D possibly TRBD1 on 5 matching bases. The V end lost 2 bases, the J end lost 3 bases, and 10 bases lay between the germline ends. CDR3 length equals 14 residues. The germline V gene has CDR1 LNHDA and CDR2 SQIVND (reference sequence). The CDR3 sequence: CASSIQGSYYGYTF. In nucleotides, the CDR3 is TGTGCCAGTAGTATACAGGGTTCGTACTATGGCTACACCTTC.

This clone was counted once. This chain links TRBV9 with TRBJ2-7, with a tentative D call TRBD2 (6 bases). The CDR3 contains 14 residues. Trimming pared 0 bases from V and 3 bases from J, leaving 10 bases between. CDR1 and CDR2 from the germline V gene are SGDLS and YYNGEE. The chain's CDR3 is CASSVAGENYEQYF. CDR3 coding DNA: TGTGCCAGCAGCGTAGCGGGGGAGAACTACGAGCAGTACTTC.

This CDR3 reads CASSLAMPDEQFF. The CDR3 region has the DNA TGTGCCAGCAGCTTAGCGATGCCAGATGAGCAGTTCTTC. V and J are TRBV7-2 and TRBJ2-1; D is ambiguous. The CDR3 is 13 amino acids. Germline lookup yields CDR1 SGHTA and CDR2 FQGNSA. V shed 0 bases and J shed 8 bases, with 8 bases lying between them.

This clone was counted once. The V gene is TRBV7-3, the J gene TRBJ2-1; TRBD1 matches at 7 bases. This CDR3 region has 17 residues. The trim removed 1 base at V and 4 bases at J, leaving 10 bases unmatched. Germline V gene lookup returns CDR1 SGHTA and CDR2 FQGTGA. The CDR3: CASSLIQGDVGYNEQFF. In DNA form, the CDR3 reads TGTGCCAGCAGCTTAATCCAGGGGGATGTGGGGTACAATGAGCAGTTCTTC.

This chain uses TRBV4-1 with TRBJ2-1, with TRBD2 as a possible D gene (5 bases). The V gene's germline CDR1 is MGHRA and CDR2 YSYEKL. V was cut by 8 bases and J by 8 bases, with 16 bases left in between. The CDR3 runs to 13 residues. The CDR3 here is CASQPGTGDEQFF. The CDR3 DNA follows: TGCGCCAGCCAGCCGGGAACCGGCGATGAGCAGTTCTTC.

DNA of the CDR3: TGTGCCAGCAGCTTATTGATATCCACAGCCTACAATGAGCAGTTCTTC. Translating it yields CASSLLISTAYNEQFF. The chain employs TRBV7-8 and TRBJ2-1; no clear D. This CDR3 contains 16 residues. The germline gives CDR1 SGHVS, CDR2 FQNEAQ. The V and J ends lost 2 bases and 2 bases respectively, with 13 bases between them.

This sequence joins TRBV7-3 and TRBJ2-2; 14 bases agree with TRBD2. Per the germline V gene, CDR1 is SGHTA and CDR2 is FQGTGA. V was pared by 5 bases and J by 5 bases, with 4 bases of the junction left unmatched. The CDR3 covers 16 residues. CDR3 sequence (DNA): TGTGCCAGCAGCCGGGGACTAGCGGGGGATACCGGGGAGCTGTTTTTT. Protein sequence: CASSRGLAGDTGELFF.

This chain connects TRBV10-1 to TRBJ2-5, with 7 bases fitting TRBD1. There are 18 residues in the CDR3. Trimming removed 2 bases from V and 5 bases from J; junction bases left unmatched: 17. Per the germline V gene, CDR1 is WNHNN and CDR2 is SYGVQD (reference sequence). This chain's CDR3 is CASSERGPGAVVFETQYF. The CDR3 bases are TGCGCCAGCAGTGAGAGGGGGCCAGGGGCGGTTGTATTTGAGACCCAGTACTTC.

The chain has TRBV5-1 and TRBJ2-5; D is possibly TRBD2 (6 bases). The CDR3 consists of 13 residues. From germline, CDR1 is SGHRS and CDR2 YFSETQ. Trimming cost V 6 bases and J 5 bases, with 14 bases left between them. The CDR3 region is CASKEISGETQYF. As DNA, the CDR3 is TGCGCCAGCAAGGAAATTAGCGGCGAGACCCAGTACTTC.

There are a few counts of this clone. The V call is TRBV28, the J call TRBJ1-2, with 9 bases lining up with TRBD1. The CDR3 runs to 16 residues. The V segment lost 5 bases and the J segment 6 bases; nucleotides outside the gene matches: 13. Germline CDR1 reads MDHEN; CDR2 reads SYDVKM. The CDR3 is CASSTSQGARSNGYTF. As DNA, the CDR3 is TGTGCCAGCAGTACGTCACAGGGGGCCCGTTCTAATGGCTACACCTTC.

The chain links TRBV28 to TRBJ2-7; 9 positions match TRBD1. The germline CDR1 and CDR2 sequences are MDHEN and SYDVKM. The CDR3 is 16 amino acids. V was pared by 5 bases and J by 0 bases, with 8 bases of the junction left unmatched. The CDR3 reads CASSPGQGSPSYEQYF. The CDR3 DNA follows: TGTGCCAGCAGTCCGGGACAGGGCAGCCCCTCCTACGAGCAGTACTTC.

This chain uses TRBV9 with TRBJ1-4; a possible D gene is TRBD1 (6 bases). Germline V gene sequence: CDR1 SGDLS, CDR2 YYNGEE. Deletions cut 7 bases from V and 8 bases from J, with 21 bases between. The CDR3 length is 15 residues. The chain's CDR3 is CASSQGGGPDEKLFF. The CDR3 DNA reads as TGTGCCAGCTCCCAAGGCGGGGGGCCGGACGAAAAACTGTTTTTT.

This chain connects TRBV7-3 to TRBJ2-2, with TRBD2 identical over 15 bases. The junction had 17 bases not matched to a gene; V was cut back by 7 bases and J by 8 bases. Looked up from germline, CDR1 is SGHTA and CDR2 is FQGTGA. The CDR3 is 19 residues long. For the CDR3, the DNA is TGTGCCAGCACCCCGGGACTAGCGGGAGGATTTGTGGGGGCTGGGGAGCTGTTTTTT. Amino acid sequence: CASTPGLAGGFVGAGELFF.

This chain joins TRBV27 and TRBJ1-1; no clear D gene. Trimming took 2 bases from V and 0 from J, leaving 7 bases between them. Germline-derived CDR1 and CDR2 are MNHEY and SMNVEV (reference sequence). This CDR3 contains 14 residues. CDR3 amino acids: CASSLGLMNTEAFF. CDR3 nucleotide sequence: TGTGCCAGCAGTTTAGGACTTATGAACACTGAAGCTTTCTTT.

Remarks on this clone: Different DNA sequences within this sample yield the same CDR3. The chain joins TRBV9 to TRBJ2-7; 10 bases align to TRBD1. The germline V gene encodes CDR1 SGDLS and CDR2 YYNGEE. The CDR3 totals 13 residues. Germline trimming cut 3 bases from V and 4 bases from J; bases unmatched to any gene: 1. The CDR3, as DNA: TGTGCCAGCAGCGGACAGGGGGCATACGAGCAGTACTTC. Translation gives CASSGQGAYEQYF.

This sequence joins TRBV7-9 and TRBJ2-3; 11 positions agree with TRBD2. Trimming at V came to 6 bases and at J to 0 bases, leaving 11 bases not matched to a gene. The V gene's germline CDR1 is SEHNR and CDR2 FQNEAQ (reference sequence). This CDR3 spans 18 amino acids. CDR3 DNA: TGTGCCAGCAGACCAACTAGCGGGAGAACCTACAGCACAGATACGCAGTATTTT. Its protein is CASRPTSGRTYSTDTQYF.

V usage is TRBV5-5 and J usage is TRBJ1-6; unclear D gene. This CDR3 has 13 residues. Looked up from germline, CDR1 is SGHKS and CDR2 is YYEKEE (reference sequence). V was pared by 3 bases and J by 7 bases, with 8 bases between. The CDR3: CASSSFLNSPLHF. The CDR3 DNA reads as TGTGCCAGCAGCTCATTTTTGAATTCACCCCTCCACTTT.

Here the CDR3 reads CAWRGGDYEQYF. CDR3 bases: TGTGCCTGGCGGGGCGGGGACTACGAGCAGTACTTC. The chain is built from TRBV30 and TRBJ2-7; a possible D gene is TRBD2 (6 bases). Germline V lookup: CDR1 GTSNPN, CDR2 SVGIG (reference sequence). The CDR3 is 12 amino acids. V lost 5 bases and J 3 bases, leaving 11 bases between the germline ends.

The chain has TRBV2 and TRBJ1-6, with 9 bases matching TRBD1. Trimming at V came to 6 bases and at J to 0 bases, leaving 12 bases not matched to a gene. CDR3 length equals 19 residues. Germline V lookup: CDR1 SNHLY, CDR2 FYNNEI. This CDR3 is CASSPGQGSFGSYNSPLHF. The CDR3 nucleotides read TGTGCCAGCAGCCCGGGACAGGGCTCCTTTGGCTCCTATAATTCACCCCTCCACTTT.

This chain connects TRBV7-2 to TRBJ1-1; maybe TRBD1 (5 bases). The germline gives CDR1 SGHTA, CDR2 FQGNSA. The CDR3 sequence is 16 residues long. Trimming removed 3 bases at V and 1 base at J, with 15 bases between. The CDR3: CASSFREGKRNTEAFF. Here the CDR3 DNA reads TGTGCCAGCAGCTTCAGGGAGGGTAAGAGGAACACTGAAGCTTTCTTT.

This chain connects TRBV7-9 to TRBJ1-3; D remains unclear. Trimming removed 8 bases from V and 7 bases from J, with 24 bases in between. The CDR3 extends over 16 amino acids. In germline, CDR1 is SEHNR, CDR2 FQNEAQ (reference sequence). The CDR3 loop reads CASRPSALITGNTIYF. CDR3 sequence (DNA): TGTGCCAGCCGCCCGTCGGCTTTGATAACGGGGAACACCATATATTTT.

The chain combines TRBV2 with TRBJ1-2, with D maybe TRBD1 (5 bases). The CDR3 has 12 amino acids. The V end was cut by 6 bases, the J end by 8 bases, with 13 bases between. Per germline, CDR1 SNHLY and CDR2 FYNNEI. The CDR3 reads CASRGQSQGYTF. The CDR3 nucleotides read TGTGCCAGCAGGGGGCAATCTCAAGGCTACACCTTC.